The sequence of this T cell receptor (beta chain) was determined in a study of a mutant IDH1 vaccine in newly diagnosed glioma. Overall study: Among treated patients, 62.5% were male and about 38% female, and mean age was 40.4 years.

V gave up 5 bases and J gave up 0 bases, with 7 bases separating them. The CDR3 spans 13 residues. Germline V gene sequence: CDR1 SEHNR, CDR2 FQNEAQ (reference sequence). The time point is: week 11, during vaccination. Vaccination comprised doses that each held 300 ug of mutant IDH1 20-mer peptide, plus topical imiquimod. Each astrocytoma in the donors was new, WHO grade 3 or 4, IDH1-mutant and ATRX-lost. Assay: immunoSEQ multiplex PCR; the TCRdb copy retains only in-frame clones and omits some. The sample lists tens of thousands of clones, about four fifths occurring once. With respect to this clone: What it binds is not known.

The chain is built from TRBV7-9 and TRBJ1-2; no clear D gene. This specimen consisted of PBMCs, obtained from a glioma patient whose treatment included an IDH1 peptide vaccine. The source of this sequence is a man aged 50-59 years with glioma. The CDR3 coding sequence is TGTGCCAGCAGCCTTAGCGCTAACTATGGCTACACCTTC. Translated: CASSLSANYGYTF.